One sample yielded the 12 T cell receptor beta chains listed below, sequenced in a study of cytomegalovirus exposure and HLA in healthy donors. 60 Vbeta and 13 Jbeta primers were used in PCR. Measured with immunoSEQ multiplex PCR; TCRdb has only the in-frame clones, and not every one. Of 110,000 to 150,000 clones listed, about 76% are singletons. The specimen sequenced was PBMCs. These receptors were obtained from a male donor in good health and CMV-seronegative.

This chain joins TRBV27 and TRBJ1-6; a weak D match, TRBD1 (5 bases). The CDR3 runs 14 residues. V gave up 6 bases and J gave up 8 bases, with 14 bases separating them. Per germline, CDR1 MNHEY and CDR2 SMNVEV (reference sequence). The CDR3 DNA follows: TGTGCCAGCAGATCGGGACTCTGGGATTCACCCCTCCACTTT. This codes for CASRSGLWDSPLHF.

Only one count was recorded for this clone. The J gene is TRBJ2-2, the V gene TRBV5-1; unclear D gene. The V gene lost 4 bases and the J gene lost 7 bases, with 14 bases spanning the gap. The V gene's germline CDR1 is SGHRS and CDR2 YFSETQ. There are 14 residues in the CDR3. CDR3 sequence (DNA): TGCGCCAGCAGCCCTAGTTCGGTGGGCGGGGAGCTGTTTTTT. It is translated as CASSPSSVGGELFF.

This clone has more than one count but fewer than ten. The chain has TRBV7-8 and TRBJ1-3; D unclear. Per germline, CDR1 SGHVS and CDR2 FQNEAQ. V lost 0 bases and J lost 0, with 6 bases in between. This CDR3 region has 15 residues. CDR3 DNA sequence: TGTGCCAGCAGCTTAGCCCTGAGCTCTGGAAACACCATATATTTT. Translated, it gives CASSLALSSGNTIYF.

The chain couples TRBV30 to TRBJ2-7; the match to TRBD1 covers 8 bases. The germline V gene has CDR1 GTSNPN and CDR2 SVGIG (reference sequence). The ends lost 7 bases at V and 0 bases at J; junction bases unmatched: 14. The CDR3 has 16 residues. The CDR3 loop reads CASTTLSTGDSYEQYF. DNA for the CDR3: TGTGCCTCTACGACCCTTTCGACAGGGGACTCCTACGAGCAGTACTTC. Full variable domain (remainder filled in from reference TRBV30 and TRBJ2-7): SQTIHQWPATLVQPVGSPLSLECTVEGTSNPNLYWYRQAAGRGLQLLFYSVGIGQISSEVPQNLSASRPQDRQFILSSKKLLLSDSGFYLCASTTLSTGDSYEQYFGPGTRLTVT.

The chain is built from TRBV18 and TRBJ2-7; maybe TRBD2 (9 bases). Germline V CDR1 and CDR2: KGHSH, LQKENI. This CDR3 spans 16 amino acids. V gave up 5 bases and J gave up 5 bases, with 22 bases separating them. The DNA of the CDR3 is TGTGCCAGCTCAGAGTACAGGGGGGCTAGCGGGAACGAGCAGTACTTC. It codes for CASSEYRGASGNEQYF.

The DNA of the CDR3 is TGCGCCTTCTCACGGCAGGGTCCTGGGGCCAACGTCCTGACTTTC. Translating it yields CAFSRQGPGANVLTF. The chain joins TRBV10-1 to TRBJ2-6; TRBD1 is a possible D gene (5 bases). This CDR3 comprises 15 residues. Germline V gene data show CDR1 as WNHNN and CDR2 as SYGVQD (reference sequence). Deletions cut 11 bases from V and 2 bases from J, with 16 bases between.

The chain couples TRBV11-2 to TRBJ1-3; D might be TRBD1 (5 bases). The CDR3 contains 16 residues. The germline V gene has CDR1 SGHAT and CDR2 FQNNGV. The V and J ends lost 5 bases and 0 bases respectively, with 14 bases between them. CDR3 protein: CASSPVGTFSGNTIYF. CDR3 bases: TGTGCCAGCAGCCCTGTTGGGACTTTCTCTGGAAACACCATATATTTT. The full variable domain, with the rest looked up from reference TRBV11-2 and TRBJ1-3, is EAGVAQSPRYKIIEKRQSVAFWCNPISGHATLYWYQQILGQGPKLLIQFQNNGVVDDSQLPKDRFSAERLKGVDSTLKIQPAKLEDSAVYLCASSPVGTFSGNTIYFGEGSWLTVV.

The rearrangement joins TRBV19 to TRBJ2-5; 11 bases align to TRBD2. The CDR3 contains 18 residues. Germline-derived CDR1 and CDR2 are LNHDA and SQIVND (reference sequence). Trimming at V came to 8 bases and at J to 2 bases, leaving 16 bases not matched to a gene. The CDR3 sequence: CASGLGTSGSLPQETQYF. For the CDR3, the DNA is TGTGCCAGTGGCCTCGGGACTAGCGGAAGCCTTCCACAAGAGACCCAGTACTTC.

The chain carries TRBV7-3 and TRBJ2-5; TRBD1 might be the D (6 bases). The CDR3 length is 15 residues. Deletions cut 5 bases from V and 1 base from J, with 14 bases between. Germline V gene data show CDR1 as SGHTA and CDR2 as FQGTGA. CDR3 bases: TGTGCCAGCAGCGTTGGGGGCGACGGCCAAGAGACCCAGTACTTC. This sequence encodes CASSVGGDGQETQYF.

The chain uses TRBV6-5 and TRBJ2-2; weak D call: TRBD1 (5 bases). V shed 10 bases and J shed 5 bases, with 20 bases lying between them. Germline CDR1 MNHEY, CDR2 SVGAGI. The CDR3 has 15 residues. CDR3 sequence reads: CATNPRTLGTGELFF. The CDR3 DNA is TGTGCCACCAACCCAAGGACACTGGGGACCGGGGAGCTGTTTTTT.

The CDR3 DNA is TGCGCCAGCAGCCAAGGACTAGCGGGGATCTACGAGCAGTACTTC. It specifies CASSQGLAGIYEQYF. J is TRBJ2-7 and V is TRBV5-1, with TRBD2 matching over 12 bases. Per the germline V gene, CDR1 is SGHRS and CDR2 is YFSETQ. This CDR3 region has 15 residues. Unmatched junction bases numbered 5, after V lost 4 bases and J lost 3 bases.

The CDR3 nucleotides are TGTGCCAGCAGCTTGGATGGGCCCAGGTATGGCTACACCTTC. Translating it yields CASSLDGPRYGYTF. This chain uses TRBV5-6 with TRBJ1-2; D unresolved. The germline V gene has CDR1 SGHDT and CDR2 YYEEEE. This CDR3 spans 14 amino acids. With 0 bases removed from V and 5 bases from J, the gap between germline ends came to 11 bases.